The present entry profiles one TCR beta chain with its context. CDR3 length equals 15 residues. Germline values: CDR1 LGHDT, CDR2 YNNKEL (reference sequence). V gave up 4 bases and J gave up 8 bases; unmatched junction bases: 13. This specimen comes from a study of blood T cell repertoires in COVID-19. Study summary: T cells, B-cell-depleted T cells, or PBMCs supplied cDNA or gDNA.

Methods used by the authors: Reference gene primers were amplified, and this amplification served to estimate nucleated cell counts. Assay used: immunoSEQ multiplex PCR; TCRdb lists only in-frame clones, some missing. The DNA gave D and trimming, while V, J and clone size come from that table. Here the sample spans about 230,000 clones, roughly 84% being singletons. Material: peripheral blood. The chain links TRBV3-1 (or the pseudogene TRBV3-2) to TRBJ1-2, with 7 bases matching TRBD1. The clonotype originates from a man between 35 and 55 years old with acute or convalescent COVID-19. The CDR3 DNA reads as TGTGCCAGCAGCCGATCGGGACAGCGGATACTGGGCTACACCTTC. This encodes CASSRSGQRILGYTF.